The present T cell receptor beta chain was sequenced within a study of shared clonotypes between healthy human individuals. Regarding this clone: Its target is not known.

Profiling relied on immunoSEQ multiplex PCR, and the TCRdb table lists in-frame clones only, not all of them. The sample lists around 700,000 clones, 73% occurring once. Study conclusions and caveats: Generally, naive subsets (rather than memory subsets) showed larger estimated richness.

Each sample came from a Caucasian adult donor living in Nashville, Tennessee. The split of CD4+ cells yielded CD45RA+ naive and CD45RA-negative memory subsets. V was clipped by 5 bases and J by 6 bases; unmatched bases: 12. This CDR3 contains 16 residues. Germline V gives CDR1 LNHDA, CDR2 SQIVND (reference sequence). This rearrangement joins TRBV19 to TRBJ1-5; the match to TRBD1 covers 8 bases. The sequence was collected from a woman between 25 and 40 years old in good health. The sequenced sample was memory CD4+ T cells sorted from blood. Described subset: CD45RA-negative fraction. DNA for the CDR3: TGTGCCAGTAGTGCAGGGGGCATACTTTATTTTCAGCCCCAGCATTTT. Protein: CASSAGGILYFQPQHF.